These 26 T cell receptor beta chains came from one sample sequenced in a study of T-cell memory formation after mild COVID-19. TCRdb re-called the 5' RACE reads with MiXCR, one entry per CDR3 protein. The sample consists of some 120,000 distinct CDR3 sequences, over 15% of them appearing once. Sequenced input: PBMCs or a T cell subset sorted from them (not recorded which). Source of these receptors: a man younger than 30 who had mild COVID-19 (a few samples of this study predate the infection). Cell type and time point are not known.

In this sample, this clonotype turned up a few times. This sequence joins TRBV24-1 and TRBJ2-5; D is undetermined. V shed 1 base and J shed 5 bases, with 4 bases lying between them. The germline gives CDR1 KGHDR, CDR2 SFDVKD. The CDR3 extends over 12 amino acids. Written as DNA, the CDR3 is TGTGCCACCAGTGATTTTGGTGAGACCCAGTACTTC. It specifies CATSDFGETQYF.

The rearrangement uses TRBV13 and TRBJ2-5; D gene unclear. The germline V and J ends were trimmed by 0 bases and 5 bases, with 7 bases remaining between them. The CDR3 runs to 13 residues. Germline values: CDR1 PRHDT, CDR2 FYEKMQ (reference sequence). The CDR3 region has the DNA TGTGCCAGCAGCTTAGGAGGAGACGAGACCCAGTACTTC. It yields the protein CASSLGGDETQYF.

This chain joins TRBV6-5 and TRBJ2-2; perhaps D is TRBD1 or TRBD2 (6 bases each). Germline values: CDR1 MNHEY, CDR2 SVGAGI. The CDR3 is 15 residues long. Trimming removed 11 bases at V and 3 bases at J, with 19 bases between. CDR3 bases: TGTGCCCTCACCGGTTGGGGGGCTGACACCGGGGAGCTGTTTTTT. Protein product: CALTGWGADTGELFF.

This clonotype was observed a single time. The chain is built from TRBV18 and TRBJ1-1; D gene ambiguous. Germline V gives CDR1 KGHSH, CDR2 LQKENI. The CDR3 loop spans 13 amino acids. Trimming pared 6 bases from V and 0 bases from J, leaving 8 bases between. The CDR3 here is CASSGVVNTEAFF. CDR3 nucleotide sequence: TGTGCCAGCTCTGGAGTAGTGAACACTGAAGCTTTCTTT.

This clonotype was detected a few times. The chain joins TRBV25-1 to TRBJ2-5, with TRBD2 identical over 7 bases. The CDR3 runs 14 residues. Losses at the gene ends were 3 bases for V and 5 bases for J; bases not matched to a gene: 6. Germline values: CDR1 MGHDK, CDR2 SYGVNS. CDR3 protein: CASSETTGRETQYF. The CDR3 coding sequence is TGTGCCAGCAGTGAGACGACCGGGAGGGAGACCCAGTACTTC.

This clonotype was recorded at least ten times. The chain carries TRBV10-3 and TRBJ2-7; TRBD2 is a possible D gene (6 bases). This CDR3 spans 12 amino acids. V was clipped by 7 bases and J by 5 bases, with 12 bases between them. Germline CDR1 reads ENHRY; CDR2 reads SYGVKD. This chain's CDR3 is CAITWDSNEQYF. The CDR3 DNA sequence: TGTGCCATCACTTGGGACTCTAACGAGCAGTACTTC.

This clonotype was recorded once. The chain employs TRBV5-6 and TRBJ1-2; D is unclear. The V end was cut by 0 bases, the J end by 7 bases, with 10 bases between. CDR1 and CDR2 from the germline V gene are SGHDT and YYEEEE. The CDR3 contains 13 residues. CDR3 nucleotides: TGTGCCAGCAGCTTGGTGGTGACGATTGGCTACACCTTC. This codes for CASSLVVTIGYTF.

The table lists this clonotype with a few counts. The CDR3 nucleotides are TGCGCCAGCAGCTTGACCTCGACAGAAACCTACGAGCAGTACTTC. This translates into CASSLTSTETYEQYF. The chain couples TRBV5-1 to TRBJ2-7; TRBD1 is a possible D gene (5 bases). The CDR3 has 15 residues. Trimming stripped 1 base from V and 2 bases from J, with 13 bases between. The V gene's germline CDR1 is SGHRS and CDR2 YFSETQ.

This clonotype has more than one count but fewer than ten. The chain links TRBV6-5 to TRBJ2-3; 11 positions match TRBD2. The CDR3 has 18 amino acids. With 0 bases clipped from V and 1 base from J, the junction kept 6 bases outside the gene matches. CDR1 is MNHEY and CDR2 is SVGAGI in the germline V gene. CDR3 sequence: CASSYSGLAAYGTDTQYF. The DNA for the CDR3 is TGTGCCAGCAGTTACTCGGGACTAGCGGCATATGGCACAGATACGCAGTATTTT.

This clonotype was recorded many times. The CDR3 loop reads CASSLISGLLYEQYF. The CDR3 DNA sequence: TGCGCCAGCAGCCTAATTTCTGGTTTACTCTACGAGCAGTACTTC. The chain combines TRBV4-1 with TRBJ2-7; D is uncertain. Germline CDR1 and CDR2: MGHRA and YSYEKL. V lost 4 bases to trimming and J lost 3 bases, with 16 bases between them. The CDR3 is 15 amino acids.

The table lists this clonotype with a few counts. The rearrangement links TRBV18 to TRBJ2-1, with D possibly being TRBD1 (5 bases). Trimming stripped 2 bases from V and 8 bases from J, with 13 bases between. The germline CDR1 and CDR2 sequences are KGHSH and LQKENI. CDR3 length: 14 residues. The CDR3 is CASSPRLGEYEQFF. DNA of the CDR3: TGTGCCAGCTCACCAAGGCTAGGGGAATATGAGCAGTTCTTC.

In its sample, this clonotype was seen many times. The rearrangement uses TRBV5-1 and TRBJ2-1; 13 nucleotides match TRBD2. In germline, CDR1 is SGHRS, CDR2 YFSETQ. This CDR3 region has 17 residues. V shed 4 bases and J 8 bases; nucleotides not matched to a gene: 12. Here the CDR3 DNA reads TGCGCCAGCAGCGAGATAACTAGCGGGGGGGCCTCGGATGAGCAGTTCTTC. Amino acids: CASSEITSGGASDEQFF.

V gene TRBV5-1 combines with J gene TRBJ2-1; a possible D gene is TRBD2 (6 bases). This CDR3 contains 14 residues. Germline assignment: CDR1 SGHRS and CDR2 YFSETQ. V gave up 0 bases and J gave up 10 bases, with 14 bases separating them. The CDR3 here is CASSLASELREQFF. As DNA, the CDR3 is TGCGCCAGCAGCTTGGCTAGCGAGCTGCGGGAGCAGTTCTTC.

This clonotype was counted ten times or more. J is TRBJ1-1 and V is TRBV7-9; 9 nucleotides align to TRBD1. The length of the CDR3 is 14 residues. V lost 5 bases and J lost 5; bases outside the gene matches: 6. Germline loops: CDR1 SEHNR, CDR2 FQNEAQ (reference sequence). This CDR3 is CASSTGGLETEAFF. The CDR3 nucleotides read TGTGCCAGCAGCACAGGGGGCTTGGAAACTGAAGCTTTCTTT.

The rearrangement links TRBV3-1 to TRBJ2-7, with 8 bases identical to TRBD2. Germline CDR1 reads LGHDT; CDR2 reads YNNKEL (reference sequence). There are 17 residues in the CDR3. The ends lost 3 bases at V and 2 bases at J; junction bases unmatched: 12. In DNA, the CDR3 is TGTGCCAGCAGCCACCGCCGAGGCCCGGGGGGGACCTACGAGCAGTACTTC. Translated, it gives CASSHRRGPGGTYEQYF.

This clonotype was seen only a few times. The J gene is TRBJ2-5, the V gene TRBV18, with D uncertain. CDR3 length: 12 amino acids. Germline CDR1 KGHSH, CDR2 LQKENI. With 6 bases removed from V and 3 bases from J, the gap between germline ends came to 8 bases. The CDR3, as DNA: TGTGCCAGCTCGCACGAGGAAGAGACCCAGTACTTC. It codes for CASSHEEETQYF.

The sample holds a few counts of this clonotype. The CDR3 loop is CAISESTGEQYF. CDR3 sequence (DNA): TGTGCCATCAGTGAGTCGACGGGGGAGCAGTACTTC. The chain combines TRBV10-3 with TRBJ2-7; D is perhaps TRBD2 (5 bases). V was cut by 0 bases and J by 7 bases, with 7 bases left in between. CDR3 length: 12 residues. Germline-derived CDR1 and CDR2 are ENHRY and SYGVKD.

J is TRBJ2-1 and V is TRBV6-4, with D maybe TRBD1 (5 bases). There are 12 residues in the CDR3. The germline V gene has CDR1 MRHNA and CDR2 SNTAGT. Deletions cut 5 bases from V and 6 bases from J, with 8 bases between. The CDR3 DNA follows: TGTGCCAGCAGTACAGGAAGCAATGAGCAGTTCTTC. It codes for CASSTGSNEQFF.

In its sample, this clonotype was seen a few times. The chain uses TRBV4-2 and TRBJ2-2, with D tentatively TRBD2 (5 bases). V lost 0 bases and J 4 bases, leaving 15 bases between the germline ends. Germline V CDR1 and CDR2: LGHNA, YNFKEQ. The CDR3 length is 17 residues. The CDR3 protein is CASSQDANRGATGELFF. CDR3 sequence (DNA): TGTGCCAGCAGCCAAGATGCAAACCGGGGAGCCACCGGGGAGCTGTTTTTT.

A few counts support this clonotype. One end of the junction fails to match germline, which may point to a read error. This chain connects TRBV7-7 to TRBJ2-3; 9 nucleotides line up with TRBD2. The length of the CDR3 is 14 residues. Germline-derived CDR1 and CDR2 are SSHAT and FNYEAQ (reference sequence). CDR3 region: CASSAGGSTDTQYF. Here the CDR3 DNA reads TGTGCTAGCAGCGCGGGGGGGAGCACAGATACGCAGTATTTT.

The chain recombines TRBV5-5 with TRBJ1-6, with D possibly TRBD1 on 5 matching bases. Trimming cost V 1 base and J 10 bases, with 12 bases left between them. Germline assignment: CDR1 SGHKS and CDR2 YYEKEE (reference sequence). This CDR3 has 14 amino acids. This chain's CDR3 is CASSLYEGSSPLHF. As DNA, the CDR3 is TGTGCCAGCAGCTTGTATGAGGGGTCCTCACCCCTCCACTTT.

The rearrangement links TRBV20-1 to TRBJ2-7; tentatively, D is TRBD1 (6 bases). Germline V gives CDR1 DFQATT, CDR2 SNEGSKA (reference sequence). V gave up 3 bases and J gave up 2 bases, with 11 bases separating them. The CDR3 sequence is 13 residues long. CDR3 DNA sequence: TGCAGTGCTAGGACCGGGACAACCTACGAGCAGTACTTC. Translation gives CSARTGTTYEQYF.

This clonotype showed up just a few times. The chain links TRBV7-2 to TRBJ1-1; D is ambiguous. There are 14 residues in the CDR3. Trimming took 5 bases from V and 1 from J, leaving 11 bases between them. Germline CDR1 reads SGHTA; CDR2 reads FQGNSA. In nucleotides, the CDR3 is TGTGCCAGCAGCACGAGCCCAGCGAACACTGAAGCTTTCTTT. It is translated as CASSTSPANTEAFF.

This clonotype appeared many times. In DNA, the CDR3 is TGTGCCAGCAGCCAAGAGGGGGCCCCCTACAATGAGCAGTTCTTC. Its protein is CASSQEGAPYNEQFF. The J gene is TRBJ2-1, the V gene TRBV4-2, with TRBD1 as a possible D gene (6 bases). Germline loops: CDR1 LGHNA, CDR2 YNFKEQ. V gave up 0 bases and J gave up 2 bases, with 8 bases separating them. This CDR3 contains 15 residues.

The J gene is TRBJ2-1, the V gene TRBV12-3 or TRBV12-4, with D possibly being TRBD1 (5 bases). Trimming removed 7 bases at V and 3 bases at J, with 16 bases between. The CDR3 contains 15 residues. The CDR3 loop is CASTPRQGRYNEQFF. The CDR3 region has the DNA TGTGCCAGCACCCCGAGGCAGGGCCGCTACAATGAGCAGTTCTTC.

The sample holds many counts of this clonotype. This sequence joins TRBV24-1 and TRBJ2-3; no firm D call. Looked up from germline, CDR1 is KGHDR and CDR2 is SFDVKD. CDR3 length equals 14 residues. V was shortened by 0 bases and J by 4 bases, with 7 bases between the two germline ends. As DNA, the CDR3 is TGTGCCACCAGTGATTTGAGTAGGGCAGATACGCAGTATTTT. It is translated as CATSDLSRADTQYF.